The T cell receptor (beta chain) described here comes from a study of blood T cell repertoires in COVID-19. How the authors handled the data: Amplification with reference gene primers provided the estimates of nucleated cell counts. TCRdb keeps only in-frame clones here, not all; method: immunoSEQ multiplex PCR. The DNA gave D and trimming, while V, J and clone size come from that table. The table records some 100,000 clones, roughly 85% of them present only once. V was trimmed by 5 bases and J by 5 bases, leaving 19 bases between them. Looked up from germline, CDR1 is SGHVS and CDR2 is FNYEAQ. The CDR3 runs 15 residues.

Sequencing was done on a sample of peripheral blood. The source of this sequence is a woman between 65 and 79 years old with active or convalescent COVID-19. V usage is TRBV7-6 and J usage is TRBJ2-7, with D possibly matching TRBD2 (5 bases). The CDR3 sequence: CASSQPRRDIHEQYF. Here the CDR3 DNA reads TGTGCCAGCAGCCAACCTCGCCGGGATATTCACGAGCAGTACTTC.